This T cell receptor (beta chain) derives from a study of cytomegalovirus exposure and HLA in healthy donors (TCRdb year 2017). Study-wide context: According to an earlier analysis of 587 of the donors, about 180 million T cells yielded over 100 million unique TCR beta sequences and approximately 280 Gb of sequence data. Every discovery cohort repertoire had been produced on one sequencing platform. Both class I and class II loci were covered by HLA typing, at four-digit resolution. Around 300 gigabases of sequencing data and roughly 90 million unique TCR sequences were included in an early release covering under 650 HLA-typed donors. The study profiled the T cell repertoires of hundreds of subjects by immunosequencing and related them to cytomegalovirus serostatus. Alongside the repertoire data, information on donor age, sex, ethnicity and CMV serostatus was compiled. Of the 398 genotyped donors, over 70% fell in the genetic ancestry cluster associated with self-reported Caucasian donors. Roughly five DR-DQ haplotypes were handled as single units for association and clustering because linkage in the cohort was strong. Besides the first cohort of 500 to 700 subjects, a separate validation cohort made up of some 110 different subjects was used. A later analysis re-analyzed previously published TCR beta repertoires from roughly 630 donors and added high-resolution HLA genotyping to study TCR occurrence patterns. The later analysis used no new phenotypic data to find candidate immune exposures, relying instead on TCR beta sequences and their occurrence across donors. In an earlier analysis of about 590 of the donors, high-throughput TCR beta sequencing was used to judge whether each TCR beta V gene segment behaved as functional or pseudogenic. The study aimed to test whether cataloging public T cell receptors could reveal signatures of past pathogen exposure. A later genetic analysis took genome-wide SNP genotypes for about three fifths of the roughly 700 donors and used that subset as a discovery cohort. Typing coverage differed by locus: A, B, C, DRB1 and DQB1 were typed in about 620-640 donors, DQA1 in about 500, DPA1 in some 610, and DPB1 in around 440. High-throughput TCR immunosequencing, statistical association of individual TCRs with disease status, and machine learning were combined to predict cytomegalovirus infection status. Among some 400 genotyped donors of the cohort, an average of approximately 240,000 unique TCR beta nucleotide sequences was sequenced per donor, of which approximately 19% were non-productive. Paper-wide results and their limitations: It was suggested by the authors that the approach could potentially be generalized to other disease states and immunological phenotypes. Because counts were too low, fewer than 20 rarely observed V segments, including chromosome 9 orphons, were excluded from the earlier analysis of 587 of the donors. A group of highly shared sequence variants was considered likely to be a technical artifact of the sequencing pipeline. Some IMGT-functional V segments, including TRBV6-2 and TRBV6-3, could not be told apart with the 87-base-pair reads, so those segments were excluded. Assigning TCR associations to individual alleles was difficult when HLA alleles, especially DR and DQ, strongly co-occurred. In vitro tests confirmed that a few of the cytomegalovirus-associated TCR beta chains recognize cytomegalovirus antigens. An association between a missense DCLRE1C variant and V-gene and J-gene trimming of TCR beta chains was found in a later genetic analysis and replicated in an independent cohort. In a later analysis, TCR association rates were found to vary across HLA loci, with the most associated TCRs seen for DRB1 alleles and the fewest for HLA-C alleles. Because HLA typing was unavailable for some donors at each locus, only the typed subset was used in association tests. The study listed 164 TCR beta chains as associated with cytomegalovirus. Only TCR beta chains were sequenced in this cohort, and the absence of alpha or paired-chain data limited detectable features. Across donors, most TCR sequences were observed very rarely, whereas some public TCRs were present in many individuals. In a later analysis, several top co-occurrence clusters were reported to appear linked to parvovirus B19, influenza, CMV and Epstein-Barr virus. A later genetic analysis reported fewer N-insertions in productive TCRs among donors in an Asian-associated ancestry cluster than the approximately 670-donor mean. Correlated functional status among segregating V segments might reflect linkage disequilibrium, but an unknown experimental factor could not be ruled out. A further reported finding was that TCR beta sequences accurately predicted the HLA-A and HLA-B alleles for most subjects in the first cohort. Specific HLA alleles were associated with more than 15,000 TCR beta sequences at a false discovery rate of 0.05 in a later analysis. A later analysis found that most CMV-associated TCR beta chains appeared HLA-restricted, with HLA associations seemingly driven largely by CMV exposure. A later analysis found that HLA-associated TCR beta chains were more clonally expanded and had lower generation probabilities than equally common non-associated chains. For the cohort, immune exposure information was limited to CMV serostatus. The classifier was reported to diagnose cytomegalovirus status with high specificity and sensitivity in both the original cohort and the validation cohort. Presence/absence analyses assumed roughly uniform sequencing depth across donors, an assumption that may not hold. Broadly in line with IMGT annotations, most TCR beta V segments showed up in productive rearrangements about 90% or about 30% of the time in an earlier analysis of some 590 of the donors.

Regarding this clone: Which antigen it targets is not known. No much larger clonotype is one base removed from it; base qualities were not supplied.

The CDR3 numbers 16 residues from cysteine through phenylalanine. The DNA shown is the 48-base CDR3, in frame from base 1. V loses 2 bases at its end and J loses 1 base; junction bases beyond the gene matches: 6. Looking up the germline V gene yields CDR1 SGHRS and CDR2 YFSETQ. The cohort was made up of about 610 healthy bone marrow donors. At the time of sampling, every cohort member was nominally healthy, though immune exposures that went unrecorded were likely present. The donor was CMV seronegative and was included in the group of approximately 350 seronegative cohort members. Every donor gave a peripheral blood sample, and the peripheral blood mononuclear cells from that sample were used for TCR beta sequencing. The Qiagen DNeasy Blood Extraction Kit was used to extract genomic DNA from the blood cell samples. The library came from the immunoSEQ multiplex PCR assay. The multiplex PCR relied on a mix of 60 forward primers for TCR Vbeta segments and 13 reverse primers for TCR Jbeta segments. The CDR3 region of rearranged TCR beta genes was amplified from genomic DNA by a multiplex PCR assay. The Illumina HiSeq System was used to sequence the amplified TCR beta libraries as 87-base-pair reads. Concerning the study's data processing: In a later analysis, tens of millions of unique TCR beta chains were counted across the roughly 700 repertoires, and roughly 10 million of these chains were shared by at least two donors. Raw reads were error-corrected and collapsed into unique sequences with a nearest-neighbor algorithm that merged closely related sequences to remove PCR and sequencing errors. Alignment of CDR3 sequences to IMGT reference sequences was used to assign V, D and J gene segments. Each retained sequence needed at least a six-nucleotide match to both a V gene segment and a J gene segment. A rearrangement counted as productive if the CDR3 had no stop codons and remained in frame with V and J, and every other rearrangement counted as non-productive. CDR3 was defined by IMGT convention, running from the second conserved V-encoded cysteine to the conserved J-encoded phenylalanine. The earlier analysis of a few hundred of the donors excluded any sequence lacking an unambiguous match to a single V gene segment. An earlier analysis of 550 to 650 of the donors classified V segments as functional when productive rearrangements were above 56.7% and as segregating when the standard deviation between donors was above 5%. To diagnose cytomegalovirus status from the catalog of TCR beta chain sequences, a statistical classification framework was built. In a later analysis, V and J genes were assigned by comparing TCR nucleotide sequences against IMGT/GENE-DB human TR gene sequences. In a later analysis, CDR3 sequences and most-parsimonious VDJ recombination scenarios were assigned using the TCRdist pipeline. In a later analysis, each TCR beta chain was defined by its CDR3 amino acid sequence together with its V-gene family, and reads without a unique V-gene family were excluded. To address suspected cross-contamination and a sequencing artifact, a later analysis removed around 600 highly shared, low-generation-probability nucleotide sequences. A later analysis calculated a clonal expansion index for each public chain from normalized within-repertoire ranks of inferred template counts. A later analysis computed generation probabilities with a VDJ recombination model fitted to out-of-frame rearrangements, and checked the results against IGoR. Hypergeometric tests were used in a later analysis to score TCR-TCR, TCR-HLA and TCR-CMV co-occurrence, with a repertoire-size bias correction applied to the TCR pairs. To estimate false discovery rates, a later analysis permuted the HLA or CMV assignments 20 times. A later analysis grouped co-occurring TCRs with DBSCAN, adding TCRdist sequence similarity when clustering within HLA-allele-positive subsets. Repertoires with fewer than 30,000 or more than 120,000 public chains were left out of co-occurrence clustering, as were four to six repertoires with anomalous nucleotide sharing. TCRdb retrieved this table from immuneACCESS and kept in-frame rearrangements only. Not all clones are present; in checked studies, unresolved V genes account for under half, and no reason is known for the remainder. Clonal size and the V and J genes are those of that table, whereas D and trimming came from the DNA. The sample table lists 110,000 to 150,000 clones, 75% to 90% of them with a count of one. Jointly, the top ten make up under 5% of the sample.

The sequenced material came from PBMCs. The chain is encoded by TRBV5-1 joined to TRBJ2-7; 10 central nucleotides agree with TRBD1. This TCR was recovered from a man aged 35 to 55 in good health and CMV-seronegative. At the DNA level, the sequence is TGCGCCAGCAGCTTAACCGGGACAGGGGTTTCCTACGAGCAGTACTTC. This codes for CASSLTGTGVSYEQYF.